The 9 T cell receptor beta chains in this list originate from one sample, sequenced in a study of blood T cell repertoires in COVID-19 (dated by TCRdb to the early 2020s). Receptor libraries were prepared by the immunoSEQ multiplex PCR assay. In its TCRdb copy, this immuneACCESS table keeps in-frame sequences only and misses some clones. Where compared with another copy, unresolved V genes explain less than half of these, and the others have no known cause. The sample table holds some 46,000 clones, of which 85% to 90% were seen once. The leading ten clones occupy 6.5% of the sample. The sample taken for sequencing was peripheral blood. These receptors were taken from a man between 60 and 75 years old with acute or convalescent COVID-19.

The gene calls are TRBV9 and TRBJ1-2; 8 bases line up with TRBD1. The J segment lost 4 bases and the V segment lost 5 bases, leaving 4 bases of the junction unmatched. CDR1 SGDLS and CDR2 YYNGEE come from the germline V gene. This CDR3 has 13 amino acids. CDR3 residues: CASRRTGFYGYTF. CDR3 bases: TGTGCCAGCAGACGGACAGGGTTCTATGGCTACACCTTC.

In this sample, this clone turned up a few times. The chain couples TRBV27 to TRBJ1-6; tentatively, D is TRBD1 (5 bases). Germline V gene lookup returns CDR1 MNHEY and CDR2 SMNVEV (reference sequence). Trimming cost V 5 bases and J 7 bases, with 15 bases left between them. The CDR3 has 15 amino acids. The CDR3 reads CASSRQGDKNSPLHF. The CDR3, as DNA: TGTGCCAGCAGTCGCCAAGGGGATAAGAATTCACCCCTCCACTTT.

The CDR3 spells CARSFETDREGASPLHF. The CDR3 nucleotides read TGTGCCAGAAGCTTCGAGACGGACAGGGAGGGAGCTTCACCCCTCCACTTT. The gene calls are TRBV5-3 and TRBJ1-6; TRBD1 matches 8 bases. TRBV5-3 is flagged as an ORF with uncertain function. The J segment lost 9 bases and the V segment lost 2 bases, leaving 13 bases of the junction unmatched. The CDR3 runs to 17 residues.

The chain joins TRBV19 to TRBJ1-2; D possibly corresponds to TRBD1 (5 bases). From germline, CDR1 is LNHDA and CDR2 SQIVND (reference sequence). CDR3 length equals 12 residues. The V gene lost 5 bases and the J gene lost 5 bases, with 9 bases spanning the gap. CDR3 sequence reads: CASSSGVYGYTF. For the CDR3, the DNA is TGTGCCAGTAGTTCGGGGGTTTATGGCTACACCTTC.

The chain joins TRBV28 to TRBJ2-1, with TRBD2 identical over 7 bases. With V trimmed by 4 bases and J by 5 bases, 11 bases remained unmatched. The germline CDR1 and CDR2 sequences are MDHEN and SYDVKM. CDR3 length: 16 residues. The CDR3 DNA is TGTGCCAGCAGTTCTCCTACGGGAGGAGCCGACAATGAGCAGTTCTTC. It specifies CASSSPTGGADNEQFF.

In DNA, the CDR3 is TGTGCCAGCCTCCCAGGGGGCCGCGAAAAACTGTTTTTT. As protein: CASLPGGREKLFF. The chain links TRBV6-1 to TRBJ1-4, with 8 positions matching TRBD1. The ends lost 8 bases at V and 8 bases at J; junction bases unmatched: 7. Germline CDR1 is MNHNS and CDR2 is SASEGT. The CDR3 covers 13 residues.

The chain uses TRBV7-9 and TRBJ2-7, with D unclear. Trimming stripped 5 bases from V and 9 bases from J, with 23 bases between. The CDR3 totals 15 residues. Germline V gene sequence: CDR1 SEHNR, CDR2 FQNEAQ (reference sequence). CDR3 in amino acids: CASSPTSTSLRGQYF. The CDR3 DNA follows: TGTGCCAGCAGCCCGACTTCTACCTCCCTACGAGGGCAGTACTTC. Together with reference TRBV7-9 and TRBJ2-7, the CDR3 gives the full variable domain: DTGVSQNPRHKITKRGQNVTFRCDPISEHNRLYWYRQTLGQGPEFLTYFQNEAQLEKSRLLSDRFSAERPKGSFSTLEIQRTEQGDSAMYLCASSPTSTSLRGQYFGPGTRLTVT.

The V call is TRBV3-1 (or the pseudogene TRBV3-2), the J call TRBJ2-7; maybe TRBD1 (6 bases). Deletions cut 2 bases from V and 2 bases from J, with 10 bases between. Germline V gene lookup returns CDR1 LGHDT and CDR2 YNNKEL (reference sequence). The CDR3 length is 14 residues. CDR3 loop: CASSQQGGPYEQYF. DNA of the CDR3: TGTGCCAGCAGCCAACAAGGGGGTCCCTACGAGCAGTACTTC.

This chain joins TRBV2 and TRBJ2-5, with 12 nucleotides matching TRBD2. Germline V lookup: CDR1 SNHLY, CDR2 FYNNEI. V lost 6 bases, J lost 3 bases, and 11 bases stayed unmatched. This CDR3 has 17 amino acids. The chain's CDR3 is CASSPGGGLAGKETQYF. The CDR3, as DNA: TGTGCCAGCAGCCCTGGCGGAGGACTAGCGGGAAAAGAGACCCAGTACTTC.